These 21 T cell receptor beta chains were sequenced from one sample in a study of T cell clonality in common variable immunodeficiency. Method: immunoSEQ multiplex PCR; TCRdb's copy keeps in-frame clones and lacks some. Reported are some 80,000 clones, none seen only once; the ten largest carry approximately 0.8%. Sequences were obtained from peripheral blood mononuclear cells. The receptors come from a person aged 18-70 years in good health.

To note about this clone: This clone may be a read error of a much larger clone one base away. The CDR3 is cut off 3 residues early in the read; its end comes from the germline J gene. The sample carries other DNA sequences with the same CDR3. The V and J genes are TRBV20-1 and TRBJ2-7; 11 positions agree with TRBD2. J gave up 5 bases and V 6 bases, and 12 bases lay outside the gene matches. The CDR3 is made up of 15 amino acids. CDR1 and CDR2 (germline): DFQATT, SNEGSKA (reference sequence). CDR3 DNA (partial): TGCAGTGCCCCCGGCAGACTAGCGGGGTACGACGAG. Translation gives CSAPGRLAGYDE. The entire CDR3 protein is CSAPGRLAGYDEQYF.

This clone has only a few counts. The read terminates 3 residues before the CDR3 end, so the remaining end is supplied by the germline J gene. V gene TRBV7-9 combines with J gene TRBJ2-7; weak D call: TRBD2 (5 bases). The CDR3 sequence is 12 residues long. Between the trimmed V and J ends, which lost 3 bases and 6 bases, there was a span of 9 bases. The germline V gene has CDR1 SEHNR and CDR2 FQNEAQ (reference sequence). The CDR3 loop is CASSFLAVEQYF. The CDR3 bases that were read are TGTGCCAGCAGCTTCCTAGCAGTCGAG.

This clone was recorded at least ten times. The CDR3 end is not reached by the read, which stops 3 residues before it; the germline J gene fills it in. This chain uses TRBV9 with TRBJ2-1; 9 nucleotides line up with TRBD2. The germline gives CDR1 SGDLS, CDR2 YYNGEE. After removal of 4 bases from V and 4 bases from J, the junction contained 6 bases not matched to a gene. The CDR3 contains 15 residues. The CDR3 bases that were read are TGTGCCAGCAGCCGTGGGCTAGCGGGGTACAATGAG. Its translation is CASSRGLAGYNE. The whole CDR3 sequence is CASSRGLAGYNEQFF. The full variable domain, completed using reference TRBV9 and TRBJ2-1, is DSGVTQTPKHLITATGQRVTLRCSPRSGDLSVYWYQQSLDQGLQFLIQYYNGEERAKGNILERFSAQQFPDLHSELNLSSLELGDSALYFCASSRGLAGYNEQFFGPGTRLTVL.

This clone was picked up many times. From the germline J gene comes the end of the CDR3, since the read stops 3 residues before it. The rearrangement uses TRBV20-1 and TRBJ1-2; possible D gene TRBD1, 5 bases. The V gene lost 6 bases and the J gene lost 1 base, with 15 bases spanning the gap. The CDR3 has 14 residues. CDR1 and CDR2 from the germline V gene are DFQATT and SNEGSKA (reference sequence). The CDR3 bases that were read are TGCAGTGCCGACCATGACGGGGGTAACTATGGC. Translation: CSADHDGGNYG. The CDR3, in full, reads CSADHDGGNYGYTF.

This clone turned up a few times. Sequencing ends 3 residues short of the CDR3 end; the germline J gene provides the rest. The rearrangement links TRBV25-1 to TRBJ1-2; 12 bases fit TRBD1. Germline V gene sequence: CDR1 MGHDK, CDR2 SYGVNS. The trim removed 4 bases at V and 4 bases at J, leaving 4 bases unmatched. The CDR3 totals 15 residues. CDR3 loop: CASSGPGQGAYGYTF. The CDR3 bases that were read are TGTGCCAGCAGTGGCCCGGGACAGGGGGCCTATGGC.

This clone was observed many times. CDR3 in amino acids: CASSIGLQGAGTEAFF. The CDR3 bases that were read are TGTGCCAGTAGTATAGGGTTACAGGGGGCAGGCACTGAA. The chain joins TRBV19 to TRBJ1-1, with 9 positions matching TRBD1. The sequenced fragment ends 3 residues before the CDR3 boundary, so the rest is inferred from the germline J gene. The CDR3 is 16 residues long. Germline loops: CDR1 LNHDA, CDR2 SQIVND (reference sequence). The V segment lost 1 base and the J segment 4 bases; nucleotides outside the gene matches: 7.

In this sample, this clone turned up many times. Read data end 3 residues before the CDR3 end; the end is taken from the germline J gene. The V and J genes are TRBV29-1 and TRBJ2-1; D may be TRBD2 (5 bases). The V gene lost 5 bases and the J gene lost 4 bases, with 12 bases spanning the gap. In germline, CDR1 is SQVTM, CDR2 ANQGSEA. The CDR3 has 13 amino acids. CDR3 residues: CSVNPSQYNEQFF. The covered CDR3 bases are TGCAGCGTTAACCCTAGCCAATACAATGAG.

This clone was counted many times. The DNA ends 3 residues before the CDR3 does, and the rest of the CDR3 is filled in from the germline J gene. V usage is TRBV11-3 and J usage is TRBJ2-1, with D perhaps TRBD2 (6 bases). V was clipped by 3 bases and J by 7 bases, with 10 bases between them. Germline V gene data show CDR1 as SGHNT and CDR2 as YENEEA. CDR3 length equals 13 residues. CDR3 sequence: CASSLPGLNEQFF. The covered CDR3 bases are TGTGCCAGCAGCTTGCCGGGACTTAATGAG.

This clone was recorded at least ten times. Read coverage stops 3 residues before the CDR3 terminus; the germline J gene supplies the remainder. V is TRBV30 and J is TRBJ1-1; no clear D. Deletions cut 0 bases from V and 1 base from J, with 9 bases between. This CDR3 has 14 residues. Germline values: CDR1 GTSNPN, CDR2 SVGIG (reference sequence). CDR3 DNA (partial): TGTGCCTGGAGTGTGGGCCTAACGAACACTGAA. This sequence encodes CAWSVGLTNTE. The full CDR3 protein reads CAWSVGLTNTEAFF.

This clone was seen ten or more times. The CDR3 end falls 3 residues outside the read, so it is completed with the germline J gene. This rearrangement joins TRBV7-2 to TRBJ2-4, with D unresolved. This CDR3 comprises 14 residues. Germline V lookup: CDR1 SGHTA, CDR2 FQGNSA. The germline V and J ends were trimmed by 3 bases and 0 bases, with 6 bases remaining between them. This chain's CDR3 is CASSLALAKNIQYF. The CDR3 DNA, read in part, is TGTGCCAGCAGCTTGGCCTTAGCCAAAAACATT.

The table lists this clone with many counts. The observed sequence ends 3 residues before the CDR3 terminus, with the missing tail filled in from the germline J gene. This chain connects TRBV7-9 to TRBJ1-5; D may be TRBD1 (5 bases). Trimming removed 0 bases from V and 4 bases from J, with 10 bases in between. The CDR3 extends over 15 amino acids. CDR1 and CDR2 (germline): SEHNR, FQNEAQ (reference sequence). The chain's CDR3 is CASSLAGGENQPQHF. CDR3 DNA (partial): TGTGCCAGCAGCTTAGCGGGGGGAGAGAATCAGCCC. The full variable domain, completed using reference TRBV7-9 and TRBJ1-5, is DTGVSQNPRHKITKRGQNVTFRCDPISEHNRLYWYRQTLGQGPEFLTYFQNEAQLEKSRLLSDRFSAERPKGSFSTLEIQRTEQGDSAMYLCASSLAGGENQPQHFGDGTRLSIL.

This clone was detected ten times or more. The CDR3 goes on 3 residues after the read ends, and that part is filled in from the germline J gene. This chain links TRBV19 with TRBJ2-6, with 7 bases matching TRBD1. Germline V lookup: CDR1 LNHDA, CDR2 SQIVND (reference sequence). The CDR3 consists of 15 residues. V gave up 7 bases and J gave up 2 bases; unmatched junction bases: 5. The DNA read from the CDR3 is TGTGCCAGTATGAGACAGGGTGCTGGGGCCAACGTC. Protein product: CASMRQGAGANV. From start to end, the CDR3 is CASMRQGAGANVLTF.

This clone was observed many times. The read stops 3 residues short of the end of the CDR3; the missing end is completed from the germline J gene. The chain joins TRBV5-3 to TRBJ2-3; TRBD2 matches 7 bases. TRBV5-3 counts as an open reading frame of uncertain function. This CDR3 region has 14 residues. Trimming removed 3 bases from V and 6 bases from J; junction bases left unmatched: 7. The CDR3 region is CARSYGTIGDTQYF. The CDR3 bases that were read are TGTGCCAGAAGCTACGGGACTATAGGGGATACG.

This clone was picked up a small number of times. Partial CDR3 DNA: TGTGCCAGCAGCTACGGGACAGGGCGCGAGGAGACC. Its protein product is CASSYGTGREET. The full CDR3 protein reads CASSYGTGREETQYF. V gene TRBV5-4 combines with J gene TRBJ2-5; TRBD1 aligns across 9 bases. The read terminates 3 residues ahead of where the CDR3 ends, so the germline J gene completes it. The junction had 8 bases not matched to a gene; V was cut back by 3 bases and J by 5 bases. Germline V gene lookup returns CDR1 SGHNT and CDR2 YYREEE (reference sequence). The CDR3 has 15 amino acids.

This clone was picked up many times. The CDR3 is CSARDDRKGNQPQHF. The covered CDR3 bases are TGCAGTGCTAGAGATGACAGGAAGGGCAATCAGCCC. The gene calls are TRBV20-1 and TRBJ1-5; possible D gene TRBD1, 6 bases. The CDR3 end lies 3 residues beyond the end of the read and is filled in from the germline J gene. V was clipped by 0 bases and J by 2 bases, with 11 bases between them. CDR3 size: 15 residues. Germline V CDR1 and CDR2: DFQATT, SNEGSKA (reference sequence).

This clone was observed many times. With the read ending 3 residues before the CDR3 end, the germline J gene is used to fill in that end. The chain uses TRBV20-1 and TRBJ1-4; 8 nucleotides line up with TRBD1. The germline V gene has CDR1 DFQATT and CDR2 SNEGSKA (reference sequence). The CDR3 is 15 residues long. V lost 3 bases and J lost 7; bases outside the gene matches: 10. The CDR3 sequence: CSARQTQGAGEKLFF. Partial CDR3 DNA: TGCAGTGCTAGGCAAACGCAGGGGGCCGGTGAAAAA.

Concerning this clone itself: With the read ending 3 residues before the CDR3 end, the germline J gene is used to fill in that end. V usage is TRBV20-1 and J usage is TRBJ1-1, with D possibly being TRBD1 (6 bases). CDR3 size: 14 residues. CDR1 is DFQATT and CDR2 is SNEGSKA in the germline V gene (reference sequence). Trimming removed 8 bases at V and 3 bases at J, with 19 bases between. The CDR3 DNA, read in part, is TGCAGTAGGTGGGGACTAGGGGGGTACACTGAA. Protein sequence: CSRWGLGGYTE. The full CDR3 is CSRWGLGGYTEAFF.

This clone was seen ten or more times. The read ends 3 residues early relative to the CDR3; the germline J gene fills the gap. V is TRBV28 and J is TRBJ2-7, with D unresolved. This CDR3 spans 12 amino acids. The germline V and J ends were trimmed by 3 bases and 3 bases, with 6 bases remaining between them. In germline, CDR1 is MDHEN, CDR2 SYDVKM. The sequenced CDR3 bases are TGTGCCAGCAGTTTTCTAGGCTACGAG. It specifies CASSFLGYE. The complete CDR3 sequence is CASSFLGYEQYF.

This clone was picked up many times. The read gets to within 3 residues of the CDR3 end, and the germline J gene fills in the rest. V and J are TRBV19 and TRBJ2-6, with D perhaps TRBD1 or TRBD2 (5 bases each). Germline V gene data show CDR1 as LNHDA and CDR2 as SQIVND (reference sequence). V gave up 7 bases and J gave up 1 base, with 14 bases separating them. The CDR3 contains 16 residues. The CDR3 sequence: CASTPGRRSGANVLTF. The CDR3 bases that were read are TGTGCCAGTACCCCAGGGAGAAGGTCTGGGGCCAACGTC.

This clone was recorded many times. The CDR3 is cut off 3 residues early in the read; its end comes from the germline J gene. The chain has TRBV5-6 and TRBJ1-5, with a tentative D call TRBD1 (6 bases). Trimming removed 4 bases at V and 5 bases at J, with 10 bases between. CDR1 is SGHDT and CDR2 is YYEEEE in the germline V gene. This CDR3 region has 13 residues. The CDR3 is CASSTTGHQPQHF. The DNA read from the CDR3 is TGTGCCAGCAGCACGACAGGACATCAGCCC.

In its sample, this clone was seen many times. The CDR3 goes on 3 residues after the read ends, and that part is filled in from the germline J gene. The gene calls are TRBV20-1 and TRBJ1-1; 7 bases are a match to TRBD1. V trimming: 6 bases; J trimming: 6 bases; junction bases outside the gene matches: 7. Germline CDR1 and CDR2: DFQATT and SNEGSKA (reference sequence). The CDR3 has 12 amino acids. The CDR3 loop is CSAKTGWAEAFF. The sequenced part of the CDR3 DNA is TGCAGTGCCAAGACAGGGTGGGCTGAA.